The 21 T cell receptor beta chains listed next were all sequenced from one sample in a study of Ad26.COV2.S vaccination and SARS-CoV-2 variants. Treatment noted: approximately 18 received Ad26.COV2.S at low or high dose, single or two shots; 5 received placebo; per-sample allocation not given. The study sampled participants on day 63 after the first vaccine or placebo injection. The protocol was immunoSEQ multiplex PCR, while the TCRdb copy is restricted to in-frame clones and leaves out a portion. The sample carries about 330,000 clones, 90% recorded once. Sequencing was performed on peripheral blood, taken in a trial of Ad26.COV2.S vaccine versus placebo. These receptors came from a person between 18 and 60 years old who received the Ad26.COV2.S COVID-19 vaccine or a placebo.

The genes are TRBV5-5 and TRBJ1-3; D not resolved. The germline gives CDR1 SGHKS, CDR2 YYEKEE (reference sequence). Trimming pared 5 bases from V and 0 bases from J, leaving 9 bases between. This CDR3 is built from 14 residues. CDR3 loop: CASSNSNSGNTIYF. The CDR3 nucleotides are TGTGCCAGCAGTAACAGTAACTCTGGAAACACCATATATTTT. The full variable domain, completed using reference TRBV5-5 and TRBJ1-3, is DAGVTQSPTHLIKTRGQQVTLRCSPISGHKSVSWYQQVLGQGPQFIFQYYEKEERGRGNFPDRFSARQFPNYSSELNVNALLLGDSALYLCASSNSNSGNTIYFGEGSWLTVV.

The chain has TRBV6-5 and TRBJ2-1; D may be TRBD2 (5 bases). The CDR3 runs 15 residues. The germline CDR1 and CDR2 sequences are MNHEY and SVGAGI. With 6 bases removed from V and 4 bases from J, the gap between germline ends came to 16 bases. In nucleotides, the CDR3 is TGTGCCAGCAGGGGAGACATCGAATCTTACAATGAGCAGTTCTTC. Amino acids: CASRGDIESYNEQFF.

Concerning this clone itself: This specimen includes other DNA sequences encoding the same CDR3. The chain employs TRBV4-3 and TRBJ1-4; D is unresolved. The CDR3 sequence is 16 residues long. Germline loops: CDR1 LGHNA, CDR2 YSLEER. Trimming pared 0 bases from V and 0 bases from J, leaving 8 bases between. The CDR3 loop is CASSQDPDATNEKLFF. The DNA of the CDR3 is TGCGCCAGCAGCCAAGATCCAGATGCAACTAATGAAAAACTGTTTTTT.

The CDR3 nucleotides are TGTGCCAGCAGCGACGGGACTAGTCCAGATACGCAGTATTTT. It codes for CASSDGTSPDTQYF. V is TRBV9 and J is TRBJ2-3, with TRBD2 matching over 8 bases. Trimming cost V 3 bases and J 4 bases; bases outside gene matches: 4. Germline CDR1 and CDR2: SGDLS and YYNGEE. The CDR3 contains 14 residues.

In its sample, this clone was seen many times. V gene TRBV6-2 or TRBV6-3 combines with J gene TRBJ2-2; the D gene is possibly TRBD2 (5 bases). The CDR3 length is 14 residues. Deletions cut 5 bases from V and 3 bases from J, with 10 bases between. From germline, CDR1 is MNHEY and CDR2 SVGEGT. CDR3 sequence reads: CASSSSAHTGELFF. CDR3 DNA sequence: TGTGCCAGCAGTAGTAGCGCGCACACCGGGGAGCTGTTTTTT.

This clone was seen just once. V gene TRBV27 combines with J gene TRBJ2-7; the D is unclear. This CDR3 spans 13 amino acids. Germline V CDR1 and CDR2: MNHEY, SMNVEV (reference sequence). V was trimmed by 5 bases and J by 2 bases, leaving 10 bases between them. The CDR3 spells CASSPRPTYEQYV. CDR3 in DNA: TGTGCCAGCAGTCCGAGGCCAACCTACGAGCAGTACGTC.

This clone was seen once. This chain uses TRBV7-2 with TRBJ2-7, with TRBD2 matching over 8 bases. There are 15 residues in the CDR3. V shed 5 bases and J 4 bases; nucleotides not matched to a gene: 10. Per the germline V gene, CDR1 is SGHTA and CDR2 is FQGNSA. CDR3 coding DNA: TGTGCCAGCAGCCCGGGAGGGCCCACTTCTTACGAGCAGTACGTC. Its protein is CASSPGGPTSYEQYV.

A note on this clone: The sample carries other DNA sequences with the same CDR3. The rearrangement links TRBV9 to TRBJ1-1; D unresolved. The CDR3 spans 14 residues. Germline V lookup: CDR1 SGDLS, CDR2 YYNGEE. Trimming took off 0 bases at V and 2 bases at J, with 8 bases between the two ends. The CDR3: CASSVAPENTEAFF. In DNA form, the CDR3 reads TGTGCCAGCAGCGTAGCTCCGGAAAACACTGAAGCTTTCTTT.

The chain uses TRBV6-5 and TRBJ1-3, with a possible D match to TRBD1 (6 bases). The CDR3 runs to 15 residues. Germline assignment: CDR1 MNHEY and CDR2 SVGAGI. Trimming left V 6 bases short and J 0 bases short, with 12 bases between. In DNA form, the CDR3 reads TGTGCCAGCAGAAGGGACACCGTCTCTGGAAACACCATATATTTT. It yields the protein CASRRDTVSGNTIYF.

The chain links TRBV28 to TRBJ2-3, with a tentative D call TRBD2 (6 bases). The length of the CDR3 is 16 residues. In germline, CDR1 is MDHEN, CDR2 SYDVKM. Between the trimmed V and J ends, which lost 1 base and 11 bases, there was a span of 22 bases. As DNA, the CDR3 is TGTGCCAGCAGTTTATATTCCCGTGACTCGGAGGGGTGGCAGTATTTT. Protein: CASSLYSRDSEGWQYF.

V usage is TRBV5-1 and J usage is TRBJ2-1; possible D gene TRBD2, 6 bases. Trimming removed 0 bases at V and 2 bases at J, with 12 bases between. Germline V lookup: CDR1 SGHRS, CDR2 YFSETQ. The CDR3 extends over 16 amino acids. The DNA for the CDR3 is TGCGCCAGCAGCTTGGGGCTAGCGTACACCTACAATGAGCAGTTCTTC. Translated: CASSLGLAYTYNEQFF. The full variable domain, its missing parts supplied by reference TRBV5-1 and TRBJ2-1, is KAGVTQTPRYLIKTRGQQVTLSCSPISGHRSVSWYQQTPGQGLQFLFEYFSETQRNKGNFPGRFSGRQFSNSRSEMNVSTLELGDSALYLCASSLGLAYTYNEQFFGPGTRLTVL.

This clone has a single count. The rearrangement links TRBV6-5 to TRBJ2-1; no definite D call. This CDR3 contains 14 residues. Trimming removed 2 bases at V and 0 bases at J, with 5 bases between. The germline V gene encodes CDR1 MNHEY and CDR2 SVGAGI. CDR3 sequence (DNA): TGTGCCAGCAGTTACGAGAGCTCCTACAATGAGCAGTTCTTC. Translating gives CASSYESSYNEQFF.

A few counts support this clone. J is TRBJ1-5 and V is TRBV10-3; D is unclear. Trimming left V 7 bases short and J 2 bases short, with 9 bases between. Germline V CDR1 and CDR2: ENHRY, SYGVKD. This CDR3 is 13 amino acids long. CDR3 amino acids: CAIMAARNQPQHF. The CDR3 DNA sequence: TGTGCCATCATGGCCGCCCGCAATCAGCCCCAGCATTTT.

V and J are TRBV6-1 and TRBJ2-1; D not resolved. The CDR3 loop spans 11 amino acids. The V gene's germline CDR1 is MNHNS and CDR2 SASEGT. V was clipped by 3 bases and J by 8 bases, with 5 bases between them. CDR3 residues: CASSEGYEQFF. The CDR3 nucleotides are TGTGCCAGCAGTGAGGGGTATGAGCAGTTCTTC.

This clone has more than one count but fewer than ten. The CDR3 region is CASSPGKPMNEKLFF. For the CDR3, the DNA is TGTGCCAGTAGTCCCGGGAAACCGATGAATGAAAAACTGTTTTTT. The chain carries TRBV19 and TRBJ1-4, with D unclear. Trimming cost V 5 bases and J 5 bases, with 15 bases left between them. The CDR3 runs to 15 residues. CDR1 LNHDA and CDR2 SQIVND come from the germline V gene (reference sequence).

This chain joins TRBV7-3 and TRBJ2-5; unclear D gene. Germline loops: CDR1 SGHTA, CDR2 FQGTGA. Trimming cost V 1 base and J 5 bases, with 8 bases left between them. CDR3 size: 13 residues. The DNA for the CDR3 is TGTGCCAGCAGCTTAAACACGCCGGAGACCCAGTACTTC. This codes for CASSLNTPETQYF.

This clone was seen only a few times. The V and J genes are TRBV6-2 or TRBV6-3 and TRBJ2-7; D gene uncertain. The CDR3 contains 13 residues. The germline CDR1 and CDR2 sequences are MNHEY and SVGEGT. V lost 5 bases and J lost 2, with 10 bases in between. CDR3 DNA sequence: TGTGCCAGCAGTCCGCGCGTGGCCTACGAGCAGTACTTC. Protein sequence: CASSPRVAYEQYF.

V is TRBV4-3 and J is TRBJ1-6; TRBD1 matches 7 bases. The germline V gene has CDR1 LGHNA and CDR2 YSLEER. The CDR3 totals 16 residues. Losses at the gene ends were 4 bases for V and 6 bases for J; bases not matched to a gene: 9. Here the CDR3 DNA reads TGCGCCAGCAGCCTCGATCCGGGACAGCGTAATTCACCCCTCCACTTT. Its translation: CASSLDPGQRNSPLHF.

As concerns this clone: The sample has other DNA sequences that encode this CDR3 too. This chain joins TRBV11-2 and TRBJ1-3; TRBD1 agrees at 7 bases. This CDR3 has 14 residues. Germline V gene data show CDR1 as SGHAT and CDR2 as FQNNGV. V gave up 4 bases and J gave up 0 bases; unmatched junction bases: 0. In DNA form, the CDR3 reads TGTGCCAGCAGCTACAGGGGCTCTGGAAACACCATATATTTT. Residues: CASSYRGSGNTIYF.

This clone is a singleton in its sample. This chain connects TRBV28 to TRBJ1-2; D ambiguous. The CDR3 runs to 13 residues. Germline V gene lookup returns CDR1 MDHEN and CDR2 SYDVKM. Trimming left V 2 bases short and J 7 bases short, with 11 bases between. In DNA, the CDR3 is TGTGCCAGCAGTTTACTCTCCGACACTGGCTACACCTTC. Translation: CASSLLSDTGYTF.

The CDR3 DNA sequence: TGTGCCAGCAGCGCCTGGACAGCCTACAATGAGCAGTTCTTC. Its translation: CASSAWTAYNEQFF. The rearrangement joins TRBV9 to TRBJ2-1; tentatively, D is TRBD1 (6 bases). Germline CDR1 reads SGDLS; CDR2 reads YYNGEE. Trimming shortened V by 3 bases and J by 2 bases, and 9 bases separated the two germline ends. This CDR3 spans 14 amino acids.